The rows below give T cell receptor beta chains drawn from one sample of a study of CD8+CD57+ T cells in acquired aplastic anemia. MiXCR was run by TCRdb on the reads, yielding one entry per CDR3 protein. The repertoire consists of roughly 250,000 distinct CDR3 sequences, with 82% occurring once and the leading ten covering approximately 42%. Material for sequencing was sorted CD4+, CD8+, or CD8+CD57+ T cells (not recorded which) from PBMCs. These receptors all come from a human donor with aplastic anemia. Both conserved end residues are part of each CDR3. Size tells how often a clone was seen (once, few, many) or the class of an expanded clone, and some rows leave it out.

15,TRBV25-1,.,CASSALAGGLDTQYF
17,TRBV20-1,.,CSARDSRTSGGVNEQYF
16,TRBV15,once,CATSRPGLAGVNEQFF
13,TRBV12-3/TRBV12-4,.,CASSFGTPTEAFF
13,TRBV11-3,.,CASSLTQRGGYTF
15,TRBV9,.,CASSGGDRPDGGNTF
14,TRBV7-9,.,CASSLAEGPDTEEF
15,TRBV9,.,CASSVGSRTQYFQYF
15,TRBV9,.,CASSAGSDTHYLQHF
16,TRBV7-3,.,CASSSIGTWGETKLFF
16,TRBV7-2,.,CASSEVVCGAYNGQFF
15,TRBV9,.,CASSVCLNGGKTQYF
14,TRBV12-3/TRBV12-4,.,CASRRRQEGETQYF
14,TRBV13,.,CASSSRDRAWDFVF
14,TRBV19,.,CASSITRGPAAQYF
14,TRBV5-1,.,CASSVDSINTTQYF
13,TRBV5-5,.,CASSPSLAGGYTF
16,TRBV7-2,.,CASSYTGTGYEQYAFF
17,TRBV19,.,CASSITGSPYSNQPQHF
15,TRBV7-9,.,CASSLDLTEHTVAFF
14,TRBV7-3,.,CASSRLGTNEKLFF
13,TRBV18,many,CASSPVMNTEAFF
15,TRBV7-8,.,CASSLDRTGNTQAFF
15,TRBV9,.,CASGVPGEGTDTQYF
16,TRBV9,.,CASSFQSSGGGAEQLF
13,TRBV9,.,CASTVRVFSGYTF
14,TRBV5-4,.,CASRGQGVDNEQYF
15,TRBV29-1,once,CSVEATSGTNNEQFF
13,TRBV5-5,.,CASSDAQADTQYF
13,TRBV19,few,CASSEQGFYEQYF
15,TRBV29-1,.,CSTGHSPFGRGGYTF
13,TRBV7-9,.,CASSLERDGPLYF
15,TRBV15,.,CATSSRNQGTQPQHF
17,TRBV11-3,.,CASSLDLTGDHTDTQYF
13,TRBV2,few,CASGDGGTEPQYF
14,TRBV7-9,.,CASSWRQVENYGYF